The text below deals with one T cell receptor beta chain. The data are from a study of shared clonotypes between healthy human individuals. Using immunoSEQ multiplex PCR, the repertoire was profiled, and TCRdb retains in-frame clones only, with some absent. The table has over 1.5 million clones, nearly 99% seen once; the top ten hold roughly 0.42%. Germline assignment: CDR1 MNHEY and CDR2 SMNVEV (reference sequence). Trimming removed 6 bases from V and 8 bases from J, with 20 bases in between. The length of the CDR3 is 15 residues. This TCR derives from a man aged 30 to 45 in good health. The V gene is TRBV27, the J gene TRBJ2-1; weak D call: TRBD2 (6 bases). What was sequenced was naive CD4+ T cells sorted from blood. As for subset: CD45RA+ positively selected. The CDR3 reads CASSYQLARDYEQFF. CDR3 in DNA: TGTGCCAGCAGCTACCAACTAGCCCGGGACTATGAGCAGTTCTTC.